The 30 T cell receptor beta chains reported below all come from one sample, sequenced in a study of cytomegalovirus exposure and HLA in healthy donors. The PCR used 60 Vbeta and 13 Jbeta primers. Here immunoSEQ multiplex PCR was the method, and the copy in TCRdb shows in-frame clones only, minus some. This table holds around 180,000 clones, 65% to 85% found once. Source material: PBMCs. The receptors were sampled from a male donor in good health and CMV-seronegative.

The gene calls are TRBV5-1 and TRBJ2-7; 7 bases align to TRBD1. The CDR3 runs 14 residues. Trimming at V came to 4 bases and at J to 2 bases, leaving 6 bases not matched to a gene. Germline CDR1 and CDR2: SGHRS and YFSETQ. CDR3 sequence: CASSVGTDPYEQYF. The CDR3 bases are TGCGCCAGCAGCGTAGGGACAGACCCCTACGAGCAGTACTTC.

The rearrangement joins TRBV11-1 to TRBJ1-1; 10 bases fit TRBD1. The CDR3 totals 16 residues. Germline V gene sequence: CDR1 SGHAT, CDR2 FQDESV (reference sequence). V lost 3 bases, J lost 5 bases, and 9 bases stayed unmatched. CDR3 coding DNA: TGTGCCAGCAGCTTGGACCCTGGACAGGGGGGAACTGAAGCTTTCTTT. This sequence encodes CASSLDPGQGGTEAFF. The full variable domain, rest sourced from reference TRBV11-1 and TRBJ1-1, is EAEVAQSPRYKITEKSQAVAFWCDPISGHATLYWYRQILGQGPELLVQFQDESVVDDSQLPKDRFSAERLKGVDSTLKIQPAELGDSAMYLCASSLDPGQGGTEAFFGQGTRLTVV.

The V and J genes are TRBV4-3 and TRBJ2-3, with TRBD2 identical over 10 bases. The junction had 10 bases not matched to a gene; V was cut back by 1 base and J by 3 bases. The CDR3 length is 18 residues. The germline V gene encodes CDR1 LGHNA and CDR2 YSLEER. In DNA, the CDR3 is TGCGCCAGCAGCCAAGGGAGGGTAGCGGGGGGTCCTACAGATACGCAGTATTTT. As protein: CASSQGRVAGGPTDTQYF.

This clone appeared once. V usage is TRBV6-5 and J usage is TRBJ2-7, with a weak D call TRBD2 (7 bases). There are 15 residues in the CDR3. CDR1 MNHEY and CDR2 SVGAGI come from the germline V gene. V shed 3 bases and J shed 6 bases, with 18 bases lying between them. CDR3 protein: CASSYGRVGGLEQYF. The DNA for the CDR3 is TGTGCCAGCAGTTATGGGCGCGTCGGGGGGCTCGAGCAGTACTTC.

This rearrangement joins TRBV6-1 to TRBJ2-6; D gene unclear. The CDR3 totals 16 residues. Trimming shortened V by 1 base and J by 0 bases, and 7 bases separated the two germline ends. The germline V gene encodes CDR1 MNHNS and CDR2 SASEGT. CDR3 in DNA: TGTGCCAGCAGTGAAGTGTCTAACTCTGGGGCCAACGTCCTGACTTTC. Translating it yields CASSEVSNSGANVLTF.

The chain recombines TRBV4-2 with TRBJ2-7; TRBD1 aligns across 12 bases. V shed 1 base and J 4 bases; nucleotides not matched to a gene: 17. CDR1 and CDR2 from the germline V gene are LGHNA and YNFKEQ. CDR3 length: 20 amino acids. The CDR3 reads CASSQAALSGTGGLTYEQYF. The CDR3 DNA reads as TGTGCCAGCAGCCAAGCTGCCCTTTCAGGGACAGGGGGCTTAACGTACGAGCAGTACTTC.

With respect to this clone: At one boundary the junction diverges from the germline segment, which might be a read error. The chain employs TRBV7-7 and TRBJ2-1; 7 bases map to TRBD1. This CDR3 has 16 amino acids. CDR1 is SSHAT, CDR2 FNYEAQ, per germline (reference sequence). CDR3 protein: CASSKLVQGVVDEQFF. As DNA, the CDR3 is TGTGCTAGCAGCAAGTTAGTTCAGGGGGTGGTTGATGAGCAGTTCTTC.

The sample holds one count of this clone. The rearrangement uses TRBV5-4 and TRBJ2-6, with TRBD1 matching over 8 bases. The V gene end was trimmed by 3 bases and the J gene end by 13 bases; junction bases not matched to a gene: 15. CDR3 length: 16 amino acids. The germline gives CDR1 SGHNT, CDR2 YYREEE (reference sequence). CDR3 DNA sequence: TGTGCCAGCAGCTGGGGACAGGCCTCGGCGAGCGGGGTCCTGACTTTC. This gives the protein CASSWGQASASGVLTF.

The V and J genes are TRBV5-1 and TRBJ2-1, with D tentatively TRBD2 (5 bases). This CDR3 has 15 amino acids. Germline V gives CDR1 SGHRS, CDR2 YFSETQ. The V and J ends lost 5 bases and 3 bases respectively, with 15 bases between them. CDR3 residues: CASSPGGIYYNEQFF. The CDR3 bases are TGCGCCAGCAGTCCAGGAGGAATCTACTACAATGAGCAGTTCTTC.

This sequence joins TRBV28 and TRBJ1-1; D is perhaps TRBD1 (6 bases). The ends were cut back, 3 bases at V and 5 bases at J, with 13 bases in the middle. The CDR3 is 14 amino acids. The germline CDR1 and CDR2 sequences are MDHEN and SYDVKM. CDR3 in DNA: TGTGCCAGCAGTTTTCACAGGGTTGTAACTGAAGCTTTCTTT. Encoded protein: CASSFHRVVTEAFF.

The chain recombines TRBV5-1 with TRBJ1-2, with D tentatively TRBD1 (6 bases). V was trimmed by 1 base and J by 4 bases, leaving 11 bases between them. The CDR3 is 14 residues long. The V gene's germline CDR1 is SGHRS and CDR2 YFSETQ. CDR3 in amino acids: CASSLWDKSYGYTF. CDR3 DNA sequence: TGCGCCAGCAGCTTGTGGGACAAGTCCTATGGCTACACCTTC.

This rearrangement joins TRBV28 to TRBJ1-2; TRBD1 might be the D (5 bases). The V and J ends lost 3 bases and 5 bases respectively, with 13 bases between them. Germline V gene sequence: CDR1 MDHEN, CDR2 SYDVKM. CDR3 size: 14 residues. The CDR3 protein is CASSFDGGRYGYTF. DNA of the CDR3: TGTGCCAGCAGTTTCGACGGGGGTAGATATGGCTACACCTTC.

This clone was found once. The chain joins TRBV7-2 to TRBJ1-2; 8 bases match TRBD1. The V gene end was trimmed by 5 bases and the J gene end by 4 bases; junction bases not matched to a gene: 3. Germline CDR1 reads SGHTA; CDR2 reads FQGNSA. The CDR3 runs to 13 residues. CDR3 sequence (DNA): TGTGCCAGCAGCGGACAGGGTTTCTATGGCTACACCTTC. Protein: CASSGQGFYGYTF.

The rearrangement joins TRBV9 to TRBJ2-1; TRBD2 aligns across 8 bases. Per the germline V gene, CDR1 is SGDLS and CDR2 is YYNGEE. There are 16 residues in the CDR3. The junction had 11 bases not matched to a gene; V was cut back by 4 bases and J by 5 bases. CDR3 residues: CASSPVGGLGHNEQFF. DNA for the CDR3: TGTGCCAGCAGCCCAGTTGGGGGACTAGGTCACAATGAGCAGTTCTTC.

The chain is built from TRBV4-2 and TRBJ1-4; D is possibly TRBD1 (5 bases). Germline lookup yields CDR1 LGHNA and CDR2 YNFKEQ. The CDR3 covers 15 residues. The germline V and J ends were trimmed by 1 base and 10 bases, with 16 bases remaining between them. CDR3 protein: CASSQAKGVVGKLFF. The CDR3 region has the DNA TGTGCCAGCAGCCAAGCAAAAGGGGTGGTGGGAAAACTGTTTTTT.

The CDR3 DNA sequence: TGTGCCAGCAGCTTAGCGAGGTGGACAGACACTAATGAAAAACTGTTTTTT. Its protein product is CASSLARWTDTNEKLFF. The chain is built from TRBV7-8 and TRBJ1-4, with a possible D match to TRBD1 (6 bases). CDR3 size: 17 residues. The V and J ends lost 0 bases and 2 bases respectively, with 13 bases between them. The germline V gene has CDR1 SGHVS and CDR2 FQNEAQ. The full variable domain, completed using reference TRBV7-8 and TRBJ1-4, is GAGVSQSPRYKVAKRGQDVALRCDPISGHVSLFWYQQALGQGPEFLTYFQNEAQLDKSGLPSDRFFAERPEGSVSTLKIQRTQQEDSAVYLCASSLARWTDTNEKLFFGSGTQLSVL.

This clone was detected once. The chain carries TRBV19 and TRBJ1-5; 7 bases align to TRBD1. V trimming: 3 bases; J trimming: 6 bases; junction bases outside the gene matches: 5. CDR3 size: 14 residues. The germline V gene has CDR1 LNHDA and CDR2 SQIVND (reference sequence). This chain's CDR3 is CASSIQQGSQPQHF. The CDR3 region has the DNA TGTGCCAGTAGTATTCAACAGGGGAGTCAGCCCCAGCATTTT.

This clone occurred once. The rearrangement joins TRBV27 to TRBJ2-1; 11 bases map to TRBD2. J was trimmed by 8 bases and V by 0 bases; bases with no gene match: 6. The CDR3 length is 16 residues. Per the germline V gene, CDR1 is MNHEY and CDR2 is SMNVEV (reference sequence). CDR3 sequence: CASSLSASGRTDEQFF. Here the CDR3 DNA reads TGTGCCAGCAGTTTATCGGCTAGCGGGAGGACAGATGAGCAGTTCTTC.

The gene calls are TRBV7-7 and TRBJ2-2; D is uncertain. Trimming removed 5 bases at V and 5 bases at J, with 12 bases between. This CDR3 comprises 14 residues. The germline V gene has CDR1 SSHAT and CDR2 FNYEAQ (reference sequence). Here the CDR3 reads CASSPYEVTGELFF. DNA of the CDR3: TGTGCCAGCAGCCCGTATGAGGTTACCGGGGAGCTGTTTTTT.

CDR3 in amino acids: CASSQDGSGGAYEQYF. The CDR3 DNA reads as TGTGCCAGCAGCCAAGATGGCAGCGGGGGGGCGTACGAGCAGTACTTC. The chain links TRBV4-2 to TRBJ2-7, with 10 positions matching TRBD2. The germline CDR1 and CDR2 sequences are LGHNA and YNFKEQ. V shed 0 bases and J 4 bases; nucleotides not matched to a gene: 6. This CDR3 comprises 16 residues.

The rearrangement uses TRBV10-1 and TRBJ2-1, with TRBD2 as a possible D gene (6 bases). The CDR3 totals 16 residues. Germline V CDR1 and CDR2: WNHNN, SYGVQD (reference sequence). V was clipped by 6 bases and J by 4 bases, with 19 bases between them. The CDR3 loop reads CASRGILGGRYNEQFF. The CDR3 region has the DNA TGCGCCAGCAGGGGGATCTTGGGGGGTCGATACAATGAGCAGTTCTTC.

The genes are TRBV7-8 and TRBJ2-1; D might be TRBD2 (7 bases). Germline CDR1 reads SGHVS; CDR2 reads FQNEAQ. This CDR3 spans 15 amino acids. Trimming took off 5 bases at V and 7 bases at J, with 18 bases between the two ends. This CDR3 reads CASSRGGAQVNEQFF. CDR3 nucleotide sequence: TGTGCCAGCAGCCGAGGGGGGGCGCAGGTGAATGAGCAGTTCTTC.

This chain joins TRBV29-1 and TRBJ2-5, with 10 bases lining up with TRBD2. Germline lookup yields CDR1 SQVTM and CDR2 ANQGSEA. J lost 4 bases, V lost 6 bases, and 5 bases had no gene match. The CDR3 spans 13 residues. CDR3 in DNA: TGCAGCGTACTGACTAGCGGGTCAGAGACCCAGTACTTC. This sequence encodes CSVLTSGSETQYF. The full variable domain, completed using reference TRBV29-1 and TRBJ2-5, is SAVISQKPSRDICQRGTSLTIQCQVDSQVTMMFWYRQQPGQSLTLIATANQGSEATYESGFVIDKFPISRPNLTFSTLTVSNMSPEDSSIYLCSVLTSGSETQYFGPGTRLLVL.

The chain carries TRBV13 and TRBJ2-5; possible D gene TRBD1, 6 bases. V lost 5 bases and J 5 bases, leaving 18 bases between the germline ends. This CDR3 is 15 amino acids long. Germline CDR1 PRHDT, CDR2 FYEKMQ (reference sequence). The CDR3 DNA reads TGTGCCAGCAGCCGCTGGACAGCCCAGGTGGAGACCCAGTACTTC. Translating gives CASSRWTAQVETQYF.

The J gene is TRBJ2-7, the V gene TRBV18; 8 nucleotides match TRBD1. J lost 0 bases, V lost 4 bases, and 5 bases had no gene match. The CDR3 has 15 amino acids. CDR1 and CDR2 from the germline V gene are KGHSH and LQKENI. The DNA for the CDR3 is TGTGCCAGCTCACGGACAGGGACAAGCTCCTACGAGCAGTACTTC. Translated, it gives CASSRTGTSSYEQYF.

This CDR3 reads CASRSLPVVTEAFF. CDR3 bases: TGTGCCAGCAGGTCCCTCCCGGTTGTTACTGAAGCTTTCTTT. This rearrangement joins TRBV6-5 to TRBJ1-1; no clear D. Germline-derived CDR1 and CDR2 are MNHEY and SVGAGI. This CDR3 is built from 14 residues. The ends were cut back, 6 bases at V and 5 bases at J, with 16 bases in the middle.

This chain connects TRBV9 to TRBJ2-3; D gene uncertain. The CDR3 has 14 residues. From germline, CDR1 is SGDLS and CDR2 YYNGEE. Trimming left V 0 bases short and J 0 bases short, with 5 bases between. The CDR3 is CASSVVQSTDTQYF. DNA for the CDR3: TGTGCCAGCAGCGTAGTCCAGAGCACAGATACGCAGTATTTT.

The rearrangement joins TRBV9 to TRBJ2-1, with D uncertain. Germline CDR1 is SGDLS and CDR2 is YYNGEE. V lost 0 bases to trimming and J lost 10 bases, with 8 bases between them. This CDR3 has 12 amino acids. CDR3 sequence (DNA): TGTGCCAGCAGCGTAGGGGCTTTCGAGCAGTTCTTC. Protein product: CASSVGAFEQFF. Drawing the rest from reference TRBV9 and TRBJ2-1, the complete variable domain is DSGVTQTPKHLITATGQRVTLRCSPRSGDLSVYWYQQSLDQGLQFLIQYYNGEERAKGNILERFSAQQFPDLHSELNLSSLELGDSALYFCASSVGAFEQFFGPGTRLTVL.

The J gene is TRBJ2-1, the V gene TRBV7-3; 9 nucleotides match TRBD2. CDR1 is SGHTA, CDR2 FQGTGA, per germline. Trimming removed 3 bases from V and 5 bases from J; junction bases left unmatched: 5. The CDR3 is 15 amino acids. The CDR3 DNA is TGTGCCAGCAGCTTGGGCGGGAGGGCCAACAATGAGCAGTTCTTC. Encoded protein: CASSLGGRANNEQFF.

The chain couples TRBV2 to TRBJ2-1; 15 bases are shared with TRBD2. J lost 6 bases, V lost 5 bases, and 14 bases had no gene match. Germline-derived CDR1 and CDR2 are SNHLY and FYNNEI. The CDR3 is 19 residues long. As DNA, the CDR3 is TGTGCCAGCAGTTCCCTAACCCGGACTAGCGGGAGGGAGGGCAATGAGCAGTTCTTC. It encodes CASSSLTRTSGREGNEQFF.